Each of the 3 T cell receptor beta chains below was sequenced from the same sample in a study of T cell responses to AZD1222 COVID-19 vaccine. Profiled with immunoSEQ multiplex PCR; TCRdb holds only in-frame clones, not every one. The sample has over 100,000 clones; about 86% are singletons. Sample: peripheral blood, taken on day 0 of AZD1222 vaccination. These receptors all stem from an adult in good health.

The V call is TRBV4-2, the J call TRBJ1-1; no definite D call. Germline lookup yields CDR1 LGHNA and CDR2 YNFKEQ. CDR3 size: 12 residues. V lost 4 bases, J lost 4 bases, and 7 bases lay in between. The DNA for the CDR3 is TGTGCCAGCAGCCTTGATTTCACTGAAGCTTTCTTT. Its translation is CASSLDFTEAFF.

The chain recombines TRBV5-8 with TRBJ1-5, with a tentative D call TRBD1 (5 bases). Germline lookup yields CDR1 SGHTS and CDR2 YDEGEE. Trimming took 4 bases from V and 10 from J, leaving 18 bases between them. The CDR3 extends over 14 amino acids. In nucleotides, the CDR3 is TGTGCCAGCAGCCTTCAGGGTCCGATCGAACCCCAGCATTTT. It specifies CASSLQGPIEPQHF. The full variable domain, in which reference TRBV5-8 and TRBJ1-5 provide the parts outside the CDR3, is EAGVTQSPTHLIKTRGQQATLRCSPISGHTSVYWYQQALGLGLQFLLWYDEGEERNRGNFPPRFSGRQFPNYSSELNVNALELEDSALYLCASSLQGPIEPQHFGDGTRLSIL.

This chain links TRBV2 with TRBJ1-4; 8 bases are a match to TRBD1. Germline V lookup: CDR1 SNHLY, CDR2 FYNNEI. The CDR3 is 13 residues long. Unmatched junction bases numbered 4, after V lost 6 bases and J lost 7 bases. CDR3 in DNA: TGTGCCAGCAGACGGGACAGGTCTGAAAAACTGTTTTTT. This translates into CASRRDRSEKLFF.